These 4 T cell receptor beta chains were all obtained from the same sample, sequenced in a study of blood T cell repertoires in COVID-19. Sequencing was performed with immunoSEQ multiplex PCR; in TCRdb, only in-frame clones are kept and a portion is missing. The table has around 200,000 clones, around 88% seen once. Sequencing was carried out using peripheral blood. The origin of the receptors is a man in his fifties or sixties with active or convalescent COVID-19.

This clone was counted once. The chain links TRBV5-6 to TRBJ2-5; D might be TRBD1 (5 bases). V lost 2 bases, J lost 1 base, and 9 bases lay in between. The germline V gene encodes CDR1 SGHDT and CDR2 YYEEEE. There are 14 residues in the CDR3. The CDR3 nucleotides are TGTGCCAGCAGCTTCGGAACAGGCCAAGAGACCCAGTACTTC. Its protein product is CASSFGTGQETQYF.

The gene calls are TRBV2 and TRBJ2-3; 9 bases are a match to TRBD1. The trim removed 6 bases at V and 1 base at J, leaving 5 bases unmatched. Germline V lookup: CDR1 SNHLY, CDR2 FYNNEI. The CDR3 has 15 amino acids. The CDR3, as DNA: TGTGCCAGCAGCCTGGACAGGGGCGGCACAGATACGCAGTATTTT. This gives the protein CASSLDRGGTDTQYF.

The chain is built from TRBV4-1 and TRBJ2-1; TRBD1 aligns across 8 bases. This CDR3 is built from 18 residues. V lost 1 base, J lost 5 bases, and 13 bases stayed unmatched. Germline V lookup: CDR1 MGHRA, CDR2 YSYEKL. CDR3 nucleotide sequence: TGCGCCAGCAGCCAAGGGGTCCCGGGACAGGCAACGAACAATGAGCAGTTCTTC. Protein product: CASSQGVPGQATNNEQFF.

The chain combines TRBV28 with TRBJ2-1; TRBD2 agrees at 10 bases. The germline CDR1 and CDR2 sequences are MDHEN and SYDVKM. Unmatched junction bases numbered 5, after V lost 4 bases and J lost 8 bases. The CDR3 totals 14 residues. The DNA of the CDR3 is TGTGCCAGCAGTTCATTAGCGGGAGGTTATGAGCAGTTCTTC. Its translation is CASSSLAGGYEQFF.